What follows is one T cell receptor (beta chain) and its context. Its specificity is unknown. The record originates from a study of response to subunit inactivated influenza vaccine. Study observations and caveats: Few additional T cells are recruited per seasonal influenza vaccination, authors suggested.

The junction had 8 bases not matched to a gene; V was cut back by 4 bases and J by 2 bases. Germline values: CDR1 SGHRS, CDR2 YFSETQ. CDR3 length equals 16 residues. TCRdb re-analysed the RT-PCR reads in MiXCR, keeping a single row per CDR3 protein. The table records 500,000 or so distinct CDR3 sequences, about 10% of them present only once. The TCR sequence derives from a man aged 50-59 years who received an inactivated influenza vaccine. Sequencing was performed on PBMCs from blood, taken 40 to 50 days after vaccination. V and J are TRBV5-1 and TRBJ2-2; 7 bases map to TRBD1. The CDR3 sequence: CASSTGQEGNTGELFF. CDR3 coding DNA: TGCGCCAGCAGCACCGGACAGGAAGGAAACACCGGGGAGCTGTTTTTT.